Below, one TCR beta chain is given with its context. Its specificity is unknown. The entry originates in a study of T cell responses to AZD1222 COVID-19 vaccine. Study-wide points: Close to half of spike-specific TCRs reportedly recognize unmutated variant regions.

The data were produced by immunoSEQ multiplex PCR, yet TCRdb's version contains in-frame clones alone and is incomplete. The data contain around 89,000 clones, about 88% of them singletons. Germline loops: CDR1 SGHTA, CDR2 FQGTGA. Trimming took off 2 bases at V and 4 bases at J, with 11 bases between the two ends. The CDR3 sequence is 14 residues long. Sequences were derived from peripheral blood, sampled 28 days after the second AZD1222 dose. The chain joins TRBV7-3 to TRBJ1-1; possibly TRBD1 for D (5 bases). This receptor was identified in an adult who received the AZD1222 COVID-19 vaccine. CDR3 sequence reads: CASSLLGGTTEAFF. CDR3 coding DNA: TGTGCCAGCAGCTTACTGGGGGGGACCACTGAAGCTTTCTTT.